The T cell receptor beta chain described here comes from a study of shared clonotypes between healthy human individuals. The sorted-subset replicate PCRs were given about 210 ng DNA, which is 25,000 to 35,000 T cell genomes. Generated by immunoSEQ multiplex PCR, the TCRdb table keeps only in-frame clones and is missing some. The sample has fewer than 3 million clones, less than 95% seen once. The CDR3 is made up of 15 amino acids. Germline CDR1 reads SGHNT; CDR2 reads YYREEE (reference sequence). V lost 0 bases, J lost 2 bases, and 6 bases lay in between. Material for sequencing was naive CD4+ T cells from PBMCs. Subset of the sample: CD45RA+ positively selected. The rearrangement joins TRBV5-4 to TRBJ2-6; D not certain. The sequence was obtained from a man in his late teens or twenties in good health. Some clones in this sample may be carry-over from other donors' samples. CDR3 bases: TGTGCCAGCAGCTTGGGCCCAGCTGGGGCCAACGTCCTGACTTTC. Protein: CASSLGPAGANVLTF.